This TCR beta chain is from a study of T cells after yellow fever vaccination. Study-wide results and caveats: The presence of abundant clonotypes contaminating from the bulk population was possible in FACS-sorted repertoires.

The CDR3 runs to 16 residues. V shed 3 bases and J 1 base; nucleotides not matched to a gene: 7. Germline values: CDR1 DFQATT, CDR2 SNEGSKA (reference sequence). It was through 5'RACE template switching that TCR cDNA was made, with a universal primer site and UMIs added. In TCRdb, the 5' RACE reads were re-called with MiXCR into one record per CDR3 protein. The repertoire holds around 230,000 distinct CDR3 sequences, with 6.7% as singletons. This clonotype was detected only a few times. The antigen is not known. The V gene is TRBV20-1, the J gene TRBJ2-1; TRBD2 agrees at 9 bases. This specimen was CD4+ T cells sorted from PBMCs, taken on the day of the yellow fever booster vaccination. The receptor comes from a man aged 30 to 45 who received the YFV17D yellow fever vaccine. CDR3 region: CSARSQAGGSYNEQFF. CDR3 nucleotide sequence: TGCAGTGCTAGGAGTCAAGCGGGGGGATCCTACAATGAGCAGTTCTTC.